This TCR beta chain comes out of a study of glioma-infiltrating T cells after dendritic cell vaccination. Across the study: Samples are from glioblastoma patients in Phase I and II dendritic cell vaccine trials. The vaccine used monocyte-derived dendritic cells pulsed overnight with autologous tumor lysate. Study results and limitations: Patients with more pretreatment TILs had longer time to progression and survival.

A word on this clone: The antigen remains unidentified.

Germline CDR1 and CDR2: SGHTA and FQGTGA. The CDR3 loop spans 14 amino acids. V was clipped by 4 bases and J by 1 base, with 10 bases between them. Data came from immunoSEQ multiplex PCR; TCRdb stores just in-frame clones and leaves some out. This sample carries about 92,000 clones, 85% to 90% of them seen once, and the ten largest clones take 15% to 18%. None of the glioblastoma patients had an isocitrate dehydrogenase mutation. The sample here was blood, taken before dendritic cell vaccination. The V gene is TRBV7-3, the J gene TRBJ1-1, with D possibly TRBD1 on 6 matching bases. The TCR originated in a human donor with glioblastoma. DNA for the CDR3: TGTGCCAGCAGCTCGACGGGACAGAACACTGAAGCTTTCTTT. Amino acid sequence: CASSSTGQNTEAFF. Drawing the rest from reference TRBV7-3 and TRBJ1-1, the complete variable domain is GAGVSQTPSNKVTEKGKYVELRCDPISGHTALYWYRQSLGQGPEFLIYFQGTGAADDSGLPNDRFFAVRPEGSVSTLKIQRTERGDSAVYLCASSSTGQNTEAFFGQGTRLTVV.